Sequencing of this TCR beta chain was carried out in a study of breast tumors, draining lymph nodes, adjacent tissues. TCRdb fed the multiplex PCR reads into MiXCR, producing one record per CDR3 protein. This repertoire shows some 25,000 distinct CDR3 sequences, about 25% found once; its top ten account for 13%. This clonotype was seen repeatedly, ten times or more. Germline V gives CDR1 LGHDT, CDR2 YNNKEL (reference sequence). This CDR3 contains 13 residues. The V end lost 1 base, the J end lost 10 bases, and 10 bases lay between the germline ends. The origin of this receptor is a female donor with breast cancer. Some clones in this sample may be carry-over from other donors' samples. The sequenced material came from breast tumor tissue. The chain has TRBV3-1 and TRBJ1-4, with TRBD1 as a possible D gene (5 bases). The CDR3 protein is CASSQGGRGKLFF. The CDR3 region has the DNA TGTGCCAGCAGCCAAGGAGGGAGGGGAAAACTGTTTTTT.